Below are 2 T cell receptor beta chains sequenced from a single sample in a study of human T cells and chemical hapten exposure. Someone pulled total RNA out of unfractionated whole blood. What the library attached to individual cDNA molecules were unique molecular identifiers. MiXCR was run by TCRdb on the reads, yielding one entry per CDR3 protein. The sample consists of about 120,000 distinct CDR3 sequences, 8.5% to 9% of them appearing once. The material sequenced was whole blood. These TCRs come from a human donor in good health. Some clones in this sample may be carry-over from other donors' samples.

There are many counts of this clonotype. The chain carries TRBV2 and TRBJ1-5, with D possibly being TRBD1 (6 bases). V was clipped by 7 bases and J by 1 base, with 8 bases between them. Germline V CDR1 and CDR2: SNHLY, FYNNEI. This CDR3 is 13 amino acids long. For the CDR3, the DNA is TGTGCCAGCAAGGGGGTGAGCAATCAGCCCCAGCATTTT. This translates into CASKGVSNQPQHF.

A few counts support this clonotype. CDR3 DNA: TGTGCCAGTACCGGGGGACAGGGCAGTGGCTACACCTTC. Amino acid sequence: CASTGGQGSGYTF. This chain uses TRBV19 with TRBJ1-2; TRBD1 matches at 9 bases. V was clipped by 7 bases and J by 7 bases; unmatched bases: 7. The germline gives CDR1 LNHDA, CDR2 SQIVND (reference sequence). There are 13 residues in the CDR3.